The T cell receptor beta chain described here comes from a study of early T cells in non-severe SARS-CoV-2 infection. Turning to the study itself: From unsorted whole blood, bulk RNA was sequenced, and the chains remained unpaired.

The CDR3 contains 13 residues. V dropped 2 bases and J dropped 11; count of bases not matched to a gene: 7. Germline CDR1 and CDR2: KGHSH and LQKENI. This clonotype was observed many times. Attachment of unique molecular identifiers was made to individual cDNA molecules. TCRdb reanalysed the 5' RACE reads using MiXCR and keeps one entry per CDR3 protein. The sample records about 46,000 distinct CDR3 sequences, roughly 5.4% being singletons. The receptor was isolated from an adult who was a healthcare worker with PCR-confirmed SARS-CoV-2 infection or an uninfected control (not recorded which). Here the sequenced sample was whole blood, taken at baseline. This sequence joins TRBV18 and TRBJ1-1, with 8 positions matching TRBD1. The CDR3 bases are TGTGCCAGCTCACCAACAGGACAGGGCAATGCTTTCTTT. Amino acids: CASSPTGQGNAFF.